This TCR beta chain stems from a study of neurological immune-mediated disorders (dated by TCRdb to between 2017 and 2020). With respect to the entire study: The study compared peripheral blood TCR-beta repertoires of HTLV-I-associated myelopathy (HAM/TSP) patients, multiple sclerosis patients and healthy controls using UMI-based sequencing. The approximately 100 TCR-beta libraries included longitudinal samples, technical triplicates and paired sorted CD4+ and CD8+ T-cell subsets alongside PBMC samples. The cohort was made up of some 70 subjects, consisting of 15 or so HAM/TSP patients, roughly 35 multiple sclerosis patients and 20 healthy controls.

cDNA synthesis used template-switch 5'RACE with a primer carrying a 10-nucleotide random unique molecular identifier tagging each TCR transcript. Over 180 million TCR-beta sequences, covering 15-18 subjects, were produced in each sequencing run. The RNeasy kit was used for extraction of total RNA. TCR-beta VDJ regions were amplified with primers for the TCR constant region and the 5'RACE anchor, using the KAPA Real-time Library Amplification kit. Sample indexes and Illumina adaptors were added in a first PCR, after which library yield was increased in a second PCR. After purification with Ampure beads, the TCR product of roughly 650 bp was size-selected on a 2% E-gel SizeSelection system. Library quality was checked on a Bioanalyzer, concentration was measured with Qubit, and libraries were quantified with the Kapa Library Quantification kit before pooling. Libraries were sequenced paired-end 2 x 150 bp on an Illumina HiSeq 2500. To increase sequence diversity, roughly 24-32% phiX was spiked into each library pool. As for how the authors treated the data: Quality-filtered reads were processed with the UMI-based MiGEC pipeline, and over 90% of raw TCR sequences were removed by the MiGEC pipeline during error correction. VDJ genes were aligned to IMGT germline references, and each clonotype was defined by a unique CDR3 amino acid sequence together with V-J genes. VDJtools evaluated clonal expansion, Shannon diversity and CDR3 relatedness (CalcPairwiseDistances, ClusterSamples); CLCbio workbench built phylogenetic trees. Clones with at least 8 unique UMIs were defined as expanded, with this threshold being based on coefficient-of-variation modelling across technical triplicates. The raw public reads went through TCRdb reprocessing: fastp at Q25, MiXCR clone calling, in-frame beta chains kept. Entries that share a CDR3 protein sequence are merged under the most common genes and DNA. For this entry, the V and J calls and clone size follow TCRdb and not the study's own pipeline. A total of tens of thousands of distinct CDR3 sequences appear in this sample, about 9.4% of them only once. Around 21% of the sample rests with the top ten.

Findings and caveats that apply to the study as a whole: No identical CDR3 amino acid sequences were shared among expanded clones across subjects, suggesting private TCR-beta repertoires in all groups. The highest TCR clonal expansion was observed in HAM/TSP patients, whereas the lowest was observed in MS patients, even when compared with healthy controls.

Libraries from unsorted PBMCs were made from 2 million PBMCs kept in RNAlater at -80 degrees C until RNA extraction. Peripheral blood was subjected to Ficoll-Hypaque density gradient centrifugation to isolate PBMCs, which were then cryopreserved in liquid nitrogen. This clonotype was seen repeatedly, ten times or more. Its specific antigen is unknown. Base-call qualities are not available, and no considerably larger clone is one nucleotide away. The TCR comes from a woman between 40 and 55 years old with HTLV-1-associated myelopathy (HAM/TSP). Sequencing was carried out using PBMCs.

Here is the DNA: TGCAGCGTTGTAAGGGACAGCGATGAAAAACTGTTTTTT. Its product reads: CSVVRDSDEKLFF. Recombination linked TRBV29-1 to TRBJ1-4; 7 middle bases align to TRBD1. Trimmed from V: 4 bases; trimmed from J: 6 bases; junction bases lacking a gene match: 5. CDR1 and CDR2 were assigned from the germline V gene as SQVTM and ANQGSEA. Reading from cysteine to phenylalanine, the CDR3 counts 13 amino acids. Here the CDR3 DNA is all that survives: 39 bases in frame from base 1. Joined to the reference TRBV29-1 and TRBJ1-4 proteins, this CDR3 gives the full variable domain: SAVISQKPSRDICQRGTSLTIQCQVDSQVTMMFWYRQQPGQSLTLIATANQGSEATYESGFVIDKFPISRPNLTFSTLTVSNMSPEDSSIYLCSVVRDSDEKLFFGSGTQLSVL.